The clone carrying this T cell receptor beta chain showed up just a few times. Its antigen remains unidentified. The CDR3 is 11 residues long. CDR1 and CDR2 (germline): SQVTM, ANQGSEA. Between the trimmed V and J ends, which lost 4 bases and 8 bases, there was a span of 11 bases. These data come from a study of T cells after yellow fever vaccination. Study overall: When fractions had low cell numbers, they were prepared with SMART-Seq v4 Ultra Low Input.

Findings and caveats of the study: Detected again after the booster were most primary-vaccination clones, at 95% to 96% CD4 and around 91% CD8. Weaker in magnitude, the secondary response showed a faster peak on day 5 versus 15.

TCR cDNA was made by 5'RACE template switching, adding a universal primer site and UMIs. One entry per CDR3 protein, called by TCRdb with MiXCR from the 5' RACE reads. The sample has about 360,000 distinct CDR3 sequences; approximately 5.7% are singletons. The TCR comes from a man younger than 40 who received the YFV17D yellow fever vaccine. The sample was PBMCs, taken 5 days after the yellow fever booster vaccination. The V call is TRBV29-1, the J call TRBJ1-1; unclear D gene. CDR3 residues: CSVGYGREAFF. The DNA for the CDR3 is TGCAGCGTTGGGTACGGCCGAGAAGCTTTCTTT. Combining the CDR3 with reference TRBV29-1 and TRBJ1-1 gives the whole variable domain SAVISQKPSRDICQRGTSLTIQCQVDSQVTMMFWYRQQPGQSLTLIATANQGSEATYESGFVIDKFPISRPNLTFSTLTVSNMSPEDSSIYLCSVGYGREAFFGQGTRLTVV.